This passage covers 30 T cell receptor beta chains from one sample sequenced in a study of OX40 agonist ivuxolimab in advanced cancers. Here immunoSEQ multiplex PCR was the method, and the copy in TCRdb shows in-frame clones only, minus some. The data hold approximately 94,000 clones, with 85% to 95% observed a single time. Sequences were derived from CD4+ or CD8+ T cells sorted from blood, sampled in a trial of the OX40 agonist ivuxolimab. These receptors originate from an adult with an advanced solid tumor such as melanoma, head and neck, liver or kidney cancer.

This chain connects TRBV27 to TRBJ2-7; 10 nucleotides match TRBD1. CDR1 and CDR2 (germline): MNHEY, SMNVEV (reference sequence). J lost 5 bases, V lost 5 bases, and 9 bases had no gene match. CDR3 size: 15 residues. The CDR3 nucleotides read TGTGCCAGCAGTGCTCGGGACAGGGGTTTCGACGAGCAGTACTTC. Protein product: CASSARDRGFDEQYF.

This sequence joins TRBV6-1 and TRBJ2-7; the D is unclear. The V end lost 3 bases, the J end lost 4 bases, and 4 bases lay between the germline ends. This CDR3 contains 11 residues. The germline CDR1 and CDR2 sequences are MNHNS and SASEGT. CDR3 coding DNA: TGTGCCAGCAGTGAGGAGTACGAGCAGTACTTC. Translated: CASSEEYEQYF.

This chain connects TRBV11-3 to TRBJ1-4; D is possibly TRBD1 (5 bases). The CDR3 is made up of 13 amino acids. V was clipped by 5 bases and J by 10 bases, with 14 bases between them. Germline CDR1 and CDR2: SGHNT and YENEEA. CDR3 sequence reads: CASSPGEGLKLFF. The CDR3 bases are TGTGCCAGCAGCCCCGGGGAGGGACTAAAACTGTTTTTT.

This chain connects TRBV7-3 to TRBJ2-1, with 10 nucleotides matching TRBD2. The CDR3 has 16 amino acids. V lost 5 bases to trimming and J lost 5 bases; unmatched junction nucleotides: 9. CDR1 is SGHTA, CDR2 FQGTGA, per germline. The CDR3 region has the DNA TGTGCCAGCAGCCGCGGGGTAGCGGGAGGAGACAATGAGCAGTTCTTC. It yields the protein CASSRGVAGGDNEQFF.

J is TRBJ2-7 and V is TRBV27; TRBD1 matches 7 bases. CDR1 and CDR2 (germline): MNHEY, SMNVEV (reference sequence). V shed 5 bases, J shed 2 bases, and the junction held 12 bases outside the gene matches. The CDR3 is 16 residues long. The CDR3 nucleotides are TGTGCCAGCAGTCAAACGACAGGGTATGCCACCTACGAGCAGTACTTC. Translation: CASSQTTGYATYEQYF.

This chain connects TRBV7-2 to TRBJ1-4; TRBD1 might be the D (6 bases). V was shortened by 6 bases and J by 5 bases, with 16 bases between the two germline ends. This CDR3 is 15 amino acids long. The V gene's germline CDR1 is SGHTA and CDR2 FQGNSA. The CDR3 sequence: CASSLYRVANEKLFF. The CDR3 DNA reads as TGTGCCAGCAGTCTCTACAGGGTCGCAAATGAAAAACTGTTTTTT.

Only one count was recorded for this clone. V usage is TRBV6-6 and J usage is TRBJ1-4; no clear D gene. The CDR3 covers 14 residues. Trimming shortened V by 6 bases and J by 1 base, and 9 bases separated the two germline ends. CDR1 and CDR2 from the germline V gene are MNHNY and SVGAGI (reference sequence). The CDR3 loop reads CASSYLGTNEKLFF. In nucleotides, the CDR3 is TGTGCCAGCAGCTACCTGGGAACTAATGAAAAACTGTTTTTT.

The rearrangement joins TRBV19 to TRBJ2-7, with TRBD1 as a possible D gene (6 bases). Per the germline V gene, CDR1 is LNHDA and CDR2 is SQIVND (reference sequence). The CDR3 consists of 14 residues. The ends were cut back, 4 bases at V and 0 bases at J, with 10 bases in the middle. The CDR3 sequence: CASSKGQSSYEQYF. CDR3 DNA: TGTGCCAGTAGTAAAGGACAGTCCTCCTACGAGCAGTACTTC.

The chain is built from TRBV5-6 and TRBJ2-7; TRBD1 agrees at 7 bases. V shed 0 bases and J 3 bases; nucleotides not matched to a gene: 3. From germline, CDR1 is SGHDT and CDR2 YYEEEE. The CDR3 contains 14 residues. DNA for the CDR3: TGTGCCAGCAGCTTGGCCGACAGGGACTACGAGCAGTACTTC. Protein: CASSLADRDYEQYF.

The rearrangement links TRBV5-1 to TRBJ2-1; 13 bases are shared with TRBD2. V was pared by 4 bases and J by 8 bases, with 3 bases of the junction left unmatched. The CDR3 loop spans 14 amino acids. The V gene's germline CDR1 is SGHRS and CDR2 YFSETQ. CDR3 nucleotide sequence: TGCGCCAGCAGCCGGACTAGCGGGAGCGATGAGCAGTTCTTC. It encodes CASSRTSGSDEQFF.

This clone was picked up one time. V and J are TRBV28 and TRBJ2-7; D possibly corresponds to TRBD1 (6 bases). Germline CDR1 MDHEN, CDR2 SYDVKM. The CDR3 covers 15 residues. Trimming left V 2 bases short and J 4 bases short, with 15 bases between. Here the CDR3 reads CASSLAGTRSYEQYF. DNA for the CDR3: TGTGCCAGCAGTTTAGCCGGGACACGATCGTACGAGCAGTACTTC.

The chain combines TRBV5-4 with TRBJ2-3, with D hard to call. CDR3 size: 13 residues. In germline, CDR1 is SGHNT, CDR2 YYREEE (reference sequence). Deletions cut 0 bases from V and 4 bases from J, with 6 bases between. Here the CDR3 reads CASSLGAPDTQYF. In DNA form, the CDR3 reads TGTGCCAGCAGCTTGGGAGCGCCAGATACGCAGTATTTT.

The CDR3 nucleotides read TGTGCCAGCAGCTTAGATCCGGGAGAGTACGAGCAGTACTTC. It is translated as CASSLDPGEYEQYF. V gene TRBV7-2 combines with J gene TRBJ2-7; D might be TRBD2 (6 bases). Trimming shortened V by 1 base and J by 4 bases, and 11 bases separated the two germline ends. The CDR3 runs to 14 residues. Per the germline V gene, CDR1 is SGHTA and CDR2 is FQGNSA.

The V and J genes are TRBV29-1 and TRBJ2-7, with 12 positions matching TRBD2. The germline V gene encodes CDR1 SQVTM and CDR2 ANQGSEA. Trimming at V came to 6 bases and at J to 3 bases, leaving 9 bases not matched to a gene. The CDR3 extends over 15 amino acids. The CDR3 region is CSVGLAGRWGYEQYF. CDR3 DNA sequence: TGCAGCGTCGGACTAGCGGGACGGTGGGGCTACGAGCAGTACTTC.

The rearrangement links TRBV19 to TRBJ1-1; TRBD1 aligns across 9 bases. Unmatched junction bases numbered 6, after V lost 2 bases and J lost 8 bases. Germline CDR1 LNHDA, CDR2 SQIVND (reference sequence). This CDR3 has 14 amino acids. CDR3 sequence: CASSISGGTGEAFF. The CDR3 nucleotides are TGTGCCAGTAGTATAAGTGGGGGGACAGGGGAAGCTTTCTTT.

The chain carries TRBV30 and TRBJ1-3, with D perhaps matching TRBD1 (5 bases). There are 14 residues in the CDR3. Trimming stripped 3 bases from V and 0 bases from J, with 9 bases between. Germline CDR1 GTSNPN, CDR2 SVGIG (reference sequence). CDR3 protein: CAWRTGFSGNTIYF. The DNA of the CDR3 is TGTGCCTGGAGAACAGGCTTCTCTGGAAACACCATATATTTT.

CDR3: CSAPDFSYNEQFF. CDR3 sequence (DNA): TGCAGCGCTCCCGATTTCAGTTACAATGAGCAGTTCTTC. This chain joins TRBV29-1 and TRBJ2-1; D is unresolved. CDR1 is SQVTM, CDR2 ANQGSEA, per germline. The V and J ends lost 7 bases and 4 bases respectively, with 14 bases between them. The CDR3 loop spans 13 amino acids.

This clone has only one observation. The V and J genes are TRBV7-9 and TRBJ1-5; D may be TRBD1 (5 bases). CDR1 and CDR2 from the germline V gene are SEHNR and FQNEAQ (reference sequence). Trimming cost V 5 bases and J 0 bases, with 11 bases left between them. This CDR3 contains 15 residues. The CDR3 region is CASSPGGGSNQPQHF. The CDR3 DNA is TGTGCCAGCAGCCCCGGTGGGGGTAGCAATCAGCCCCAGCATTTT.

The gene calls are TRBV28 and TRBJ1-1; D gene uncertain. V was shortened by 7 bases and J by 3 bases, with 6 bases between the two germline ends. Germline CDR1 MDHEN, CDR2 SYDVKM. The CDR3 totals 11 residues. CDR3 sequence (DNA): TGTGCCAGCATCGCCCACACTGAAGCTTTCTTT. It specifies CASIAHTEAFF.

CDR3 nucleotides: TGCAGTGCTCTCGACAGGGCTTATGCTTTCTTT. This encodes CSALDRAYAFF. V is TRBV20-1 and J is TRBJ1-1; 7 nucleotides match TRBD1. CDR1 and CDR2 from the germline V gene are DFQATT and SNEGSKA (reference sequence). The CDR3 spans 11 residues. V gave up 5 bases and J gave up 11 bases; unmatched junction bases: 8.

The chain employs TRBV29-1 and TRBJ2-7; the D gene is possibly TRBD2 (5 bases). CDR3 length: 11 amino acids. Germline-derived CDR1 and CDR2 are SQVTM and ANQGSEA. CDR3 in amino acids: CREESSYEQYF. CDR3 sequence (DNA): TGCAGGGAGGAGAGCTCCTACGAGCAGTACTTC.

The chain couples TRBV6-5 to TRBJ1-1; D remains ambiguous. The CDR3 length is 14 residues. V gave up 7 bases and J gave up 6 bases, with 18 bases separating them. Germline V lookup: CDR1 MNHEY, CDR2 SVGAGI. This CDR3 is CASTKPTGKPEAFF. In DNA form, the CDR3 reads TGTGCCAGCACCAAACCGACCGGGAAACCTGAAGCTTTCTTT.

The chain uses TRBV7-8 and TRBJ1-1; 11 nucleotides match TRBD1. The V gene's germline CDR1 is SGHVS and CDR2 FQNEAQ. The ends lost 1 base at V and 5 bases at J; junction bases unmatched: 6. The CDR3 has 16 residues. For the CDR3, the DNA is TGTGCCAGCAGCTTAGTTGGACAGGGGGCGCGTACTGAAGCTTTCTTT. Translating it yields CASSLVGQGARTEAFF.

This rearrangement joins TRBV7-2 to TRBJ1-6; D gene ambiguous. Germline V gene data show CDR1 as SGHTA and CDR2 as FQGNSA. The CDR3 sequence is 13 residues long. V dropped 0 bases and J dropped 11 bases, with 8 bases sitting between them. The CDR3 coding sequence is TGTGCCAGCAGCTTAGCAGTTGGAGCACCCCTCCACTTT. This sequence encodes CASSLAVGAPLHF. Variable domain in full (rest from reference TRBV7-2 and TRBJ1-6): GAGVSQSPSNKVTEKGKDVELRCDPISGHTALYWYRQSLGQGLEFLIYFQGNSAPDKSGLPSDRFSAERTGGSVSTLTIQRTQQEDSAVYLCASSLAVGAPLHFGNGTRLTVT.

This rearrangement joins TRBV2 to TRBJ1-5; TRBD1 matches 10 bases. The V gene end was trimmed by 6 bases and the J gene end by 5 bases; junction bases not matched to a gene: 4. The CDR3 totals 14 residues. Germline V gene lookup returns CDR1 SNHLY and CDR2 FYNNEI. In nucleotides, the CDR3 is TGTGCCAGCAGCCCTGGACAGGGGGATCAGCCCCAGCATTTT. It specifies CASSPGQGDQPQHF.

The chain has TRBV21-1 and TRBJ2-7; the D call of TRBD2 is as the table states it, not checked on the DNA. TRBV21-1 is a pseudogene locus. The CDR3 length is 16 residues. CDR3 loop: CASSKGPSGCPYEQYF. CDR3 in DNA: TGTGCCAGCAGCAAAGGCCCTAGCGGGTGTCCCTACGAGCAGTACTTC.

The chain's CDR3 is CASSLEAGRPQHF. DNA for the CDR3: TGCGCCAGCAGCTTGGAGGCAGGGCGGCCCCAGCATTTT. J is TRBJ1-5 and V is TRBV5-1; the D gene is possibly TRBD1 (5 bases). CDR1 and CDR2 (germline): SGHRS, YFSETQ. Between the trimmed V and J ends, which lost 0 bases and 9 bases, there was a span of 10 bases. CDR3 length: 13 amino acids.

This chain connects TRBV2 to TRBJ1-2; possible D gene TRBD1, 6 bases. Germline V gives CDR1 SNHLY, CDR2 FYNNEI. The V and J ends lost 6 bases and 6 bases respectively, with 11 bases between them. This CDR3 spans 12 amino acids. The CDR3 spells CASRQSGDGYTF. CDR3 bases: TGTGCCAGCAGGCAGTCAGGGGATGGCTACACCTTC.

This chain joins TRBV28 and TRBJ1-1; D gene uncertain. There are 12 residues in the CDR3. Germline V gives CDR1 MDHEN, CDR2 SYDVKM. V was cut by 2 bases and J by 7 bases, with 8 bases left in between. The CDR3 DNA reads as TGTGCCAGCAGTTTAACTACAGTTGAAGCTTTCTTT. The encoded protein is CASSLTTVEAFF.

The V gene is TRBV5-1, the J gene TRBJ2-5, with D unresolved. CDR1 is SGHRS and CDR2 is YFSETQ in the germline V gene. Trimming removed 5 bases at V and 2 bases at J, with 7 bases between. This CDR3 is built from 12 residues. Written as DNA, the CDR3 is TGCGCCAGCAGAGTCCAGCAAGAGACCCAGTACTTC. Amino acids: CASRVQQETQYF.